These 15 T cell receptor beta chains share one sample of origin, sequenced in a study of shared clonotypes between healthy human individuals. The method was immunoSEQ multiplex PCR; TCRdb's version includes in-frame clones alone and lacks a portion of them. Of about 2.3 million clones in the sample, about 92% were seen once. Sequencing was performed on naive CD4+ T cells from PBMCs. Subset noted: CD45RA+ positively selected. The receptors derive from a man aged 18 to 29 in good health. Some clones in this sample may be carry-over from other donors' samples.

The chain carries TRBV9 and TRBJ1-1; possible D gene TRBD1, 6 bases. Trimming shortened V by 2 bases and J by 4 bases, and 12 bases separated the two germline ends. Germline CDR1 SGDLS, CDR2 YYNGEE. This CDR3 region has 14 residues. The CDR3 DNA sequence: TGTGCCAGCAGCGTTCAACAGGGCGTCACTGAAGCTTTCTTT. Translated, it gives CASSVQQGVTEAFF.

The gene calls are TRBV4-3 and TRBJ2-3; 12 bases fit TRBD2. The length of the CDR3 is 17 residues. V lost 0 bases and J lost 5; bases outside the gene matches: 6. Germline CDR1 is LGHNA and CDR2 is YSLEER. CDR3 DNA sequence: TGCGCCAGCAGCCAAGAGCTAGCGGGAGGGAAGGGAGATACGCAGTATTTT. Protein: CASSQELAGGKGDTQYF.

This clone was detected only a few times. This chain uses TRBV7-9 with TRBJ2-7; 11 nucleotides match TRBD2. Germline V CDR1 and CDR2: SEHNR, FQNEAQ (reference sequence). The CDR3 spans 17 residues. The trim removed 2 bases at V and 7 bases at J, leaving 13 bases unmatched. In DNA form, the CDR3 reads TGTGCCAGCAGCTTACCATCGGGACTAGCGGAGATAGGTGAGCAGTACTTC. Its translation: CASSLPSGLAEIGEQYF. Full variable domain (outside the CDR3, taken from reference TRBV7-9 and TRBJ2-7): DTGVSQNPRHKITKRGQNVTFRCDPISEHNRLYWYRQTLGQGPEFLTYFQNEAQLEKSRLLSDRFSAERPKGSFSTLEIQRTEQGDSAMYLCASSLPSGLAEIGEQYFGPGTRLTVT.

The V call is TRBV5-1, the J call TRBJ2-7; 8 nucleotides align to TRBD2. The germline V gene encodes CDR1 SGHRS and CDR2 YFSETQ. The junction had 9 bases not matched to a gene; V was cut back by 5 bases and J by 5 bases. The CDR3 is made up of 14 amino acids. The CDR3 region is CASRGAGASDEQYF. The CDR3 coding sequence is TGCGCCAGCAGGGGAGCGGGAGCATCGGACGAGCAGTACTTC.

This chain links TRBV25-1 with TRBJ2-3; 7 bases align to TRBD2. V lost 3 bases to trimming and J lost 4 bases; unmatched junction nucleotides: 10. The CDR3 totals 16 residues. Per germline, CDR1 MGHDK and CDR2 SYGVNS. The CDR3 DNA sequence: TGTGCCAGCAGTGAGTTAGTGGGAGGGCCCGCAGATACGCAGTATTTT. This encodes CASSELVGGPADTQYF. Using reference TRBV25-1 and TRBJ2-3 for the parts outside the CDR3, the full variable domain is EADIYQTPRYLVIGTGKKITLECSQTMGHDKMYWYQQDPGMELHLIHYSYGVNSTEKGDLSSESTVSRIRTEHFPLTLESARPSHTSQYLCASSELVGGPADTQYFGPGTRLTVL.

The rearrangement links TRBV28 to TRBJ1-3; no firm D call. Germline CDR1 reads MDHEN; CDR2 reads SYDVKM. Deletions cut 3 bases from V and 0 bases from J, with 15 bases between. This CDR3 is 17 amino acids long. CDR3 amino acids: CASSFFGVMGSGNTIYF. CDR3 in DNA: TGTGCCAGCAGTTTCTTCGGGGTAATGGGCTCTGGAAACACCATATATTTT.

The J gene is TRBJ2-2, the V gene TRBV7-2; tentatively, D is TRBD1 (6 bases). Trimming took off 6 bases at V and 1 base at J, with 9 bases between the two ends. CDR3 size: 14 residues. The germline V gene has CDR1 SGHTA and CDR2 FQGNSA. In DNA, the CDR3 is TGTGCCAGCAGGGGGGCGTGGAACACCGGGGAGCTGTTTTTT. It specifies CASRGAWNTGELFF.

The rearrangement joins TRBV5-1 to TRBJ2-1, with 7 bases aligning to TRBD1. V was pared by 4 bases and J by 3 bases, with 13 bases of the junction left unmatched. Germline CDR1 is SGHRS and CDR2 is YFSETQ. There are 17 residues in the CDR3. This CDR3 reads CASSPHRTQGVYNEQFF. In DNA, the CDR3 is TGCGCCAGCAGCCCACACCGAACCCAGGGGGTCTACAATGAGCAGTTCTTC.

The chain joins TRBV7-2 to TRBJ1-5; the D is unclear. With 0 bases removed from V and 2 bases from J, the gap between germline ends came to 11 bases. The germline gives CDR1 SGHTA, CDR2 FQGNSA. The CDR3 is made up of 16 amino acids. CDR3 region: CASSLAPYYGNQPQHF. The CDR3 nucleotides are TGTGCCAGCAGCTTAGCTCCCTACTATGGCAATCAGCCCCAGCATTTT. Complete variable domain (other parts from reference TRBV7-2 and TRBJ1-5): GAGVSQSPSNKVTEKGKDVELRCDPISGHTALYWYRQSLGQGLEFLIYFQGNSAPDKSGLPSDRFSAERTGGSVSTLTIQRTQQEDSAVYLCASSLAPYYGNQPQHFGDGTRLSIL.

The V gene is TRBV28, the J gene TRBJ1-1; D perhaps matches TRBD1 (5 bases). The CDR3 contains 13 residues. Trimming shortened V by 5 bases and J by 10 bases, and 17 bases separated the two germline ends. The germline V gene has CDR1 MDHEN and CDR2 SYDVKM. The DNA for the CDR3 is TGTGCCAGCAGTCCCAGGGCTCTCCGGGGAGCTTTCTTT. This gives the protein CASSPRALRGAFF. Filled out from reference TRBV28 and TRBJ1-1, the complete variable domain reads DVKVTQSSRYLVKRTGEKVFLECVQDMDHENMFWYRQDPGLGLRLIYFSYDVKMKEKGDIPEGYSVSREKKERFSLILESASTNQTSMYLCASSPRALRGAFFGQGTRLTVV.

The sample holds one count of this clone. The chain combines TRBV13 with TRBJ2-3; 9 bases fit TRBD2. Per the germline V gene, CDR1 is PRHDT and CDR2 is FYEKMQ (reference sequence). V shed 6 bases, J shed 0 bases, and the junction held 7 bases outside the gene matches. CDR3 length: 16 amino acids. CDR3 residues: CASSIELAGSTDTQYF. In DNA form, the CDR3 reads TGTGCCAGCAGTATAGAACTAGCGGGTAGCACAGATACGCAGTATTTT.

V and J are TRBV7-9 and TRBJ2-3; TRBD1 is a possible D gene (6 bases). The CDR3 contains 15 residues. The V gene lost 6 bases and the J gene lost 3 bases, with 16 bases spanning the gap. Germline V gene sequence: CDR1 SEHNR, CDR2 FQNEAQ (reference sequence). The DNA of the CDR3 is TGTGCCAGCAGGCGGATGAGGGGGATGACAGATACGCAGTATTTT. Amino acids: CASRRMRGMTDTQYF.

This sequence joins TRBV10-3 and TRBJ2-3, with D possibly TRBD1 on 8 matching bases. This CDR3 contains 16 residues. Per germline, CDR1 ENHRY and CDR2 SYGVKD. The germline V and J ends were trimmed by 2 bases and 5 bases, with 17 bases remaining between them. The CDR3 loop is CAISEPGGRGQDTQYF. CDR3 coding DNA: TGTGCCATCAGTGAGCCGGGGGGCAGGGGGCAAGATACGCAGTATTTT.

The rearrangement uses TRBV7-6 and TRBJ2-3, with D perhaps TRBD1 (5 bases). The V gene lost 2 bases and the J gene lost 5 bases, with 11 bases spanning the gap. Germline-derived CDR1 and CDR2 are SGHVS and FNYEAQ. This CDR3 spans 14 amino acids. The CDR3 DNA reads TGTGCCAGCAGCTTACTTCGAAGGGGAGATACGCAGTATTTT. This sequence encodes CASSLLRRGDTQYF.

V usage is TRBV5-1 and J usage is TRBJ2-1, with D possibly being TRBD1 (6 bases). The CDR3 extends over 15 amino acids. Germline V lookup: CDR1 SGHRS, CDR2 YFSETQ. With 5 bases removed from V and 2 bases from J, the gap between germline ends came to 14 bases. The CDR3 region has the DNA TGCGCCAGCAGGCCCGGACAGCCAACCTACAATGAGCAGTTCTTC. It translates to CASRPGQPTYNEQFF.